This T cell receptor (beta chain) stems from a study of blood T cell repertoires in COVID-19. Sequencing used immunoSEQ multiplex PCR; TCRdb keeps in-frame clones, though not all of them. Among fewer than 250,000 clones listed, 84% were seen once. V was clipped by 3 bases and J by 3 bases, with 11 bases between them. Germline CDR1 and CDR2: SGHVS and FQNEAQ. This CDR3 region has 14 residues. The chain is built from TRBV7-8 and TRBJ1-2; the D is unclear. The source of this sequence is a man aged 45 to 65 with acute or convalescent COVID-19. The sample consisted of peripheral blood. CDR3 nucleotides: TGTGCCAGCAGCTTCGGGTCCAGTGACTATGGCTACACCTTC. Translated: CASSFGSSDYGYTF.